The 7 T cell receptor beta chains below come from one sample, sequenced in a study of shared clonotypes between healthy human individuals. Sequenced by immunoSEQ multiplex PCR; TCRdb stores in-frame clones only, minus some. The sample includes approximately 1,500,000 clones, around 98% seen only once; the top ten take approximately 0.44%. The sample taken for sequencing was naive CD4+ T cells sorted from blood. Subset reported: CD45RA+ positively selected. All receptors derive from a man aged 30-40 years in good health.

This clone occurred once. The chain combines TRBV5-1 with TRBJ2-2; 9 nucleotides align to TRBD1. The CDR3 extends over 15 amino acids. With 3 bases clipped from V and 6 bases from J, the junction kept 6 bases outside the gene matches. Germline assignment: CDR1 SGHRS and CDR2 YFSETQ. DNA of the CDR3: TGCGCCAGCAGCTCGGGACAGGGAATCGCCGGGGAGCTGTTTTTT. As protein: CASSSGQGIAGELFF.

This chain links TRBV7-9 with TRBJ2-1, with 7 bases lining up with TRBD1. The V gene end was trimmed by 5 bases and the J gene end by 0 bases; junction bases not matched to a gene: 7. CDR1 and CDR2 (germline): SEHNR, FQNEAQ (reference sequence). This CDR3 region has 16 residues. CDR3 sequence reads: CASSEYRGDSYNEQFF. The CDR3 DNA follows: TGTGCCAGCAGCGAGTACAGGGGAGACTCCTACAATGAGCAGTTCTTC.

V and J are TRBV30 and TRBJ2-3; TRBD2 aligns across 9 bases. Germline lookup yields CDR1 GTSNPN and CDR2 SVGIG (reference sequence). This CDR3 spans 12 amino acids. In nucleotides, the CDR3 is TGTGTCGGGCGGGAGGGGCCAGATACGCAGTATTTT. This gives the protein CVGREGPDTQYF.

The chain joins TRBV15 to TRBJ2-7, with D possibly matching TRBD1 (5 bases). The germline V and J ends were trimmed by 1 base and 4 bases, with 17 bases remaining between them. This CDR3 has 16 amino acids. In germline, CDR1 is LNHNV, CDR2 YYDKDF (reference sequence). In nucleotides, the CDR3 is TGTGCCACCAGCAGAGGCGCCAGGGCTAGGGTTTACGAGCAGTACTTC. As protein: CATSRGARARVYEQYF.

On this clone: The sample has other DNA sequences that encode this CDR3 too. This chain connects TRBV5-1 to TRBJ2-5; no clear D. The CDR3 has 13 amino acids. From germline, CDR1 is SGHRS and CDR2 YFSETQ. Trimming cost V 1 base and J 2 bases, with 6 bases left between them. CDR3 sequence (DNA): TGCGCCAGCAGCTTGCGGGTTCAAGAGACCCAGTACTTC. Its translation: CASSLRVQETQYF.

The chain employs TRBV27 and TRBJ1-1, with 11 bases matching TRBD1. The CDR3 is 16 amino acids. The junction had 12 bases not matched to a gene; V was cut back by 6 bases and J by 6 bases. Germline V gene data show CDR1 as MNHEY and CDR2 as SMNVEV (reference sequence). DNA for the CDR3: TGTGCCAGCAGCCCTTTAGGGGACAGGGGGGATGCTGAAGCTTTCTTT. It is translated as CASSPLGDRGDAEAFF.

The CDR3: CATSSLNEQFF. CDR3 coding DNA: TGTGCCACCAGCAGCCTCAATGAGCAGTTCTTC. The chain combines TRBV15 with TRBJ2-1, with D unresolved. The CDR3 spans 11 residues. V shed 3 bases and J shed 6 bases, with 3 bases lying between them. Germline V gene lookup returns CDR1 LNHNV and CDR2 YYDKDF (reference sequence).